What follows are 6 T cell receptor beta chains derived from one specimen sequenced in a study of Tregs in tolerant kidney transplant recipients (dated by TCRdb to the late 2010s). Libraries were built with the immunoSEQ multiplex PCR assay. TCRdb limited this immuneACCESS table to in-frame rearrangements with V and J called. A share of clones is missing; checked studies link under half to unresolved V genes, and the rest is unexplained. This sample lists 90,000 or so clones; roughly nine tenths were detected once. Over 4% of the sample rests with the top ten. Sequenced: CD8+ T cells from blood. The source is a human donor in good health.

The J gene is TRBJ1-1, the V gene TRBV6-5; 7 bases align to TRBD1. The CDR3 runs to 16 residues. Trimming took 0 bases from V and 0 from J; bases not matched to a gene: 4. CDR1 and CDR2 from the germline V gene are MNHEY and SVGAGI. The DNA of the CDR3 is TGTGCCAGCAGTTACTCCGGGACAGAGATGAACACTGAAGCTTTCTTT. The encoded protein is CASSYSGTEMNTEAFF.

The chain employs TRBV27 and TRBJ1-1; D is perhaps TRBD1 (6 bases). The CDR3 covers 15 residues. V lost 4 bases to trimming and J lost 0 bases, with 12 bases between them. The germline V gene encodes CDR1 MNHEY and CDR2 SMNVEV (reference sequence). CDR3 nucleotides: TGTGCCAGCAGTTCCTTACAGGGAGTGAACACTGAAGCTTTCTTT. This gives the protein CASSSLQGVNTEAFF.

The CDR3 sequence is CASSPDRGDTDTQYF. As DNA, the CDR3 is TGTGCCAGCTCACCAGACAGGGGGGACACAGATACGCAGTATTTT. The chain has TRBV18 and TRBJ2-3; 9 nucleotides match TRBD1. V dropped 2 bases and J dropped 2; count of bases not matched to a gene: 2. In germline, CDR1 is KGHSH, CDR2 LQKENI. The CDR3 is 15 residues long.

This chain joins TRBV11-3 and TRBJ2-5, with D perhaps matching TRBD1 (6 bases). V shed 5 bases and J shed 0 bases, with 7 bases lying between them. This CDR3 comprises 13 residues. CDR1 and CDR2 (germline): SGHNT, YENEEA. Here the CDR3 reads CASSTGNQETQYF. CDR3 DNA: TGTGCCAGCAGCACAGGGAACCAAGAGACCCAGTACTTC.

This sequence joins TRBV6-9 and TRBJ2-3; no clear D. The germline V and J ends were trimmed by 8 bases and 2 bases, with 8 bases remaining between them. The CDR3 has 12 amino acids. The V gene's germline CDR1 is MNHGY and CDR2 SVAAGI. CDR3 amino acids: CASGSSTDTQYF. The CDR3 coding sequence is TGTGCCAGCGGAAGTTCCACAGATACGCAGTATTTT.

In its sample, this clone was seen once. CDR3 region: CATSRDQTKTLPYEQYF. The CDR3 coding sequence is TGTGCCACCAGCAGAGATCAGACAAAGACACTACCCTACGAGCAGTACTTC. The rearrangement links TRBV15 to TRBJ2-7; D remains ambiguous. Per the germline V gene, CDR1 is LNHNV and CDR2 is YYDKDF (reference sequence). V was cut by 0 bases and J by 2 bases, with 17 bases left in between. The CDR3 has 17 residues. Variable domain in full (rest from reference TRBV15 and TRBJ2-7): DAMVIQNPRYQVTQFGKPVTLSCSQTLNHNVMYWYQQKSSQAPKLLFHYYDKDFNNEADTPDNFQSRRPNTSFCFLDIRSPGLGDTAMYLCATSRDQTKTLPYEQYFGPGTRLTVT.